A single sample is the source of the 15 T cell receptor beta chains below, sequenced in a study of blood T cell repertoires in COVID-19. Assay used: immunoSEQ multiplex PCR; TCRdb lists only in-frame clones, some missing. The sample lists 35,000 to 45,000 clones, 81% occurring once. Material: peripheral blood. The receptors were sampled from a human donor in a cohort sampled during active or convalescent COVID-19. The donor label of this sample is uncertain.

The chain couples TRBV24-1 to TRBJ1-1, with a tentative D call TRBD1 (5 bases). The V end lost 7 bases, the J end lost 1 base, and 9 bases lay between the germline ends. Germline values: CDR1 KGHDR, CDR2 SFDVKD. This CDR3 is built from 13 residues. The DNA of the CDR3 is TGTGCCACCAGCGCGCAGGGGAACACTGAAGCTTTCTTT. Translation: CATSAQGNTEAFF.

The chain employs TRBV5-8 and TRBJ1-5; TRBD1 agrees at 9 bases. CDR1 SGHTS and CDR2 YDEGEE come from the germline V gene. Trimming cost V 1 base and J 5 bases; bases outside gene matches: 4. The CDR3 has 15 residues. This CDR3 is CASSLWGQGHQPQHF. CDR3 coding DNA: TGTGCCAGCAGCTTGTGGGGACAGGGACATCAGCCCCAGCATTTT.

This chain uses TRBV5-1 with TRBJ1-3, with no clear D. The CDR3 sequence is 16 residues long. Per germline, CDR1 SGHRS and CDR2 YFSETQ. V gave up 4 bases and J gave up 0 bases, with 14 bases separating them. The CDR3 loop is CASSPYLADSGNTIYF. In nucleotides, the CDR3 is TGCGCCAGCAGCCCCTACCTTGCGGACTCTGGAAACACCATATATTTT. The variable domain in full, with the rest retrieved from reference TRBV5-1 and TRBJ1-3, is KAGVTQTPRYLIKTRGQQVTLSCSPISGHRSVSWYQQTPGQGLQFLFEYFSETQRNKGNFPGRFSGRQFSNSRSEMNVSTLELGDSALYLCASSPYLADSGNTIYFGEGSWLTVV.

This clone appeared once. The V gene is TRBV12-3 or TRBV12-4, the J gene TRBJ1-1; D is perhaps TRBD1 (6 bases). Trimming stripped 10 bases from V and 2 bases from J, with 14 bases between. The CDR3 is 13 residues long. Here the CDR3 reads CATTGQANTEAFF. The CDR3 DNA reads TGTGCCACCACAGGGCAGGCCAACACTGAAGCTTTCTTT.

The chain joins TRBV13 to TRBJ2-2; possible D gene TRBD1, 6 bases. Germline V gene data show CDR1 as PRHDT and CDR2 as FYEKMQ (reference sequence). Trimming took 6 bases from V and 7 from J, leaving 9 bases between them. CDR3 length: 12 residues. CDR3 in amino acids: CASSQGFGELFF. CDR3 in DNA: TGTGCCAGCAGTCAGGGGTTCGGGGAGCTGTTTTTT.

The chain recombines TRBV7-8 with TRBJ2-1; 9 bases fit TRBD2. Per the germline V gene, CDR1 is SGHVS and CDR2 is FQNEAQ. The trim removed 1 base at V and 2 bases at J, leaving 3 bases unmatched. The length of the CDR3 is 16 residues. Written as DNA, the CDR3 is TGTGCCAGCAGCTTAGTAGCGGGAGCAACCTACAATGAGCAGTTCTTC. Translating gives CASSLVAGATYNEQFF.

This clone was recorded only once. V and J are TRBV30 and TRBJ2-2; no definite D call. CDR1 and CDR2 from the germline V gene are GTSNPN and SVGIG (reference sequence). Trimming took 1 base from V and 4 from J, leaving 7 bases between them. The length of the CDR3 is 13 residues. The CDR3 here is CAWSAGITGELFF. CDR3 sequence (DNA): TGTGCCTGGAGTGCAGGTATCACCGGGGAGCTGTTTTTT.

This clone was seen at least ten times. The chain couples TRBV18 to TRBJ2-3; 7 bases line up with TRBD2. The CDR3 sequence is 16 residues long. J lost 3 bases, V lost 3 bases, and 9 bases had no gene match. CDR1 is KGHSH and CDR2 is LQKENI in the germline V gene. DNA of the CDR3: TGTGCCAGCTCACCCGTCTTGGGTAGCGGGACAGATACGCAGTATTTT. Translated, it gives CASSPVLGSGTDTQYF.

This chain links TRBV6-6 with TRBJ1-2; no definite D call. This CDR3 is built from 14 residues. V was pared by 7 bases and J by 4 bases, with 16 bases between. Germline-derived CDR1 and CDR2 are MNHNY and SVGAGI (reference sequence). As DNA, the CDR3 is TGTGCCAGCACCCCGTTCCAGGCGGGCTATGGCTACACCTTC. This codes for CASTPFQAGYGYTF.

The chain couples TRBV3-1 (or the pseudogene TRBV3-2) to TRBJ2-2, with TRBD2 matching over 7 bases. The CDR3 runs to 15 residues. Germline-derived CDR1 and CDR2 are LGHDT and YNNKEL (reference sequence). With 0 bases clipped from V and 8 bases from J, the junction kept 6 bases outside the gene matches. The CDR3 DNA is TGTGCCAGCAGCCAAGAAGCGGGACGTAGGGGGGAGCTGTTTTTT. Translation gives CASSQEAGRRGELFF.

With respect to this clone: Mismatch with germline at one junction end may stem from a read error. The chain employs TRBV7-7 and TRBJ2-7, with D possibly TRBD2 on 6 matching bases. This CDR3 contains 13 residues. The germline V gene has CDR1 SSHAT and CDR2 FNYEAQ (reference sequence). The CDR3 spells CASSLALAGEQYF. The CDR3 nucleotides are TGTGCTAGCAGCTTAGCACTAGCTGGCGAGCAGTACTTC.

The chain uses TRBV24-1 and TRBJ1-2; the D gene is possibly TRBD1 (5 bases). V was shortened by 3 bases and J by 1 base, with 17 bases between the two germline ends. Germline V CDR1 and CDR2: KGHDR, SFDVKD. This CDR3 has 17 residues. The CDR3 nucleotides read TGTGCCACCAGTGATAGCTTAAGGGCAGGGAATAACTATGGCTACACCTTC. The encoded protein is CATSDSLRAGNNYGYTF.

The V gene is TRBV11-2, the J gene TRBJ2-2; D might be TRBD2 (7 bases). V lost 1 base, J lost 4 bases, and 10 bases lay in between. Germline CDR1 and CDR2: SGHAT and FQNNGV. The CDR3 loop spans 15 amino acids. CDR3 nucleotide sequence: TGTGCCAGCAGCTTAGTGAGGGGGGGCACCGGGGAGCTGTTTTTT. Its protein is CASSLVRGGTGELFF.

The sample holds one count of this clone. The chain links TRBV7-9 to TRBJ1-2, with no clear D. CDR1 is SEHNR, CDR2 FQNEAQ, per germline (reference sequence). This CDR3 region has 13 residues. With 3 bases removed from V and 5 bases from J, the gap between germline ends came to 10 bases. Here the CDR3 DNA reads TGTGCCAGCAGCTTGGCAGGTTATTATGGCTACACCTTC. It codes for CASSLAGYYGYTF.

This CDR3 is CASSSSSGQSQEQFF. As DNA, the CDR3 is TGTGCCAGCAGCTCTTCTAGCGGACAATCCCAAGAGCAGTTCTTC. This rearrangement joins TRBV7-6 to TRBJ2-1, with 7 positions matching TRBD2. CDR3 length equals 15 residues. Germline V lookup: CDR1 SGHVS, CDR2 FNYEAQ. The junction had 13 bases not matched to a gene; V was cut back by 4 bases and J by 10 bases.